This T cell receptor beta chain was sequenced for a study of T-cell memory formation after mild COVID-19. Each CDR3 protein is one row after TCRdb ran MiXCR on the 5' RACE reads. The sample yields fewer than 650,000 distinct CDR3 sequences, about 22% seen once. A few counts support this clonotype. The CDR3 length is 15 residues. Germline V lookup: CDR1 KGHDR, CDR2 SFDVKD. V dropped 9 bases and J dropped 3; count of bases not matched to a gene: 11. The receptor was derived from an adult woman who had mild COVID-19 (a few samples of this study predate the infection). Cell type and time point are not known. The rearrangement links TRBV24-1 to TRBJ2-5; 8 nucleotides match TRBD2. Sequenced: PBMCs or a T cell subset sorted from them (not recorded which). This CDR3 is CATAEGLGGEETQYF. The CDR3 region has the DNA TGTGCCACCGCCGAGGGCCTCGGGGGGGAAGAGACCCAGTACTTC.